These T cell receptor beta chains were read from a single sample in a study of CD8+CD57+ T cells in acquired aplastic anemia. TCRdb itself ran the reads through MiXCR, one entry per CDR3 protein. The profile shows 200,000 to 250,000 distinct CDR3 sequences, approximately 65% of them singletons. Sequencing was done on a sample of sorted CD4+, CD8+, or CD8+CD57+ T cells (not recorded which) from PBMCs. All receptors derive from a human donor with aplastic anemia. The CDR3 runs from the conserved cysteine through the conserved F or W. The D gene is left open where the match is weak. For some rows the clone size is stated as once, few or many, or as a class when expanded; others skip it.

DNA,CDR3,size,D,J,V
TGCAGTGCTAGAGAGACAGATAATTCACCCCTCCACTTT,CSARETDNSPLHF,few,NA,TRBJ1-6,TRBV20-1
TGCGCCAGCAGCTTGCCAGGGGACGAGCAGTACTTC,CASSLPGDEQYF,NA,NA,TRBJ2-7,TRBV5-1
TGTGCCAGCAGCTTGTCGATGATACTCGGGTCCTCTCAGCCCCAGCATTTT,CASSLSMILGSSQPQHF,once,NA,TRBJ1-5,TRBV7-9
TGCAGTGCCCGAGGACAGGACCAAGAGACCCAGTACTTC,CSARGQDQETQYF,NA,TRBD1,TRBJ2-5,TRBV20-1
TGTGCCAGCACGATGGTGACAGCAAACTATGGCTACACCTTC,CASTMVTANYGYTF,NA,NA,TRBJ1-2,TRBV2
TGTGCCAGCAGCAGAAAGACAGGGAAGGATGGTGGCTACACCTTC,CASSRKTGKDGGYTF,NA,TRBD1,TRBJ1-2,TRBV7-8
TGCGCCAGCAGCTTGAGTCCCGGGACAGTCTATGGCTACACCTTC,CASSLSPGTVYGYTF,NA,TRBD1,TRBJ1-2,TRBV5-5
TGTGCCAGCAGCTTGGTCCCGGGGAGCTCTGGAAACACCATATATTTT,CASSLVPGSSGNTIYF,few,NA,TRBJ1-3,TRBV5-6
TGTGCCAGCAGCTCTCGGATTAATTCACCCCTCCACTTT,CASSSRINSPLHF,NA,NA,TRBJ1-6,TRBV5-6
TGCAGTGCCACGGACAGGGTTTCACCCCTCCACTTT,CSATDRVSPLHF,NA,TRBD1,TRBJ1-6,TRBV20-1
TGTGCCAGCAGCTTGGGGCAGGGACAGGGCTACGAGCAGTACTTC,CASSLGQGQGYEQYF,NA,TRBD1,TRBJ2-7,TRBV5-5
TGCGCCAGCAGCCAAACGACAGGGTCCTACAATGAGCAGTTCTTC,CASSQTTGSYNEQFF,NA,TRBD1,TRBJ2-1,TRBV4-1
TGCAGTGCTAGTAGTTACAGGGAGACGGACGAGCAGTACTTC,CSASSYRETDEQYF,NA,NA,TRBJ2-7,TRBV20-1
TGTGCCAGCAGCCACGGATACACTGAAGCTTTCTTT,CASSHGYTEAFF,NA,NA,TRBJ1-1,TRBV12-3/TRBV12-4
TGTGCCAGCAGCGTCGGGCTAGCGGGAGTAGAGACCCAGTACTTC,CASSVGLAGVETQYF,once,TRBD2,TRBJ2-5,TRBV7-9
TGCGCCAGCAGTGAGTCAACTAGCGGGTACCCCTACGAGCAGTACTTC,CASSESTSGYPYEQYF,NA,TRBD2,TRBJ2-7,TRBV10-1
TGCAGTGCTAGAGCAACCACAACTAATGAAAAACTGTTTTTT,CSARATTTNEKLFF,NA,NA,TRBJ1-4,TRBV20-1
TGTGCCAGCAGCTTCCACCCGGGAGGGGGGTCATACAATGAGCAGTTCTTC,CASSFHPGGGSYNEQFF,NA,TRBD2,TRBJ2-1,TRBV7-2
TGTGCCACCAGCCTAGGGGGCTCTAGCACAGATACGCAGTATTTT,CATSLGGSSTDTQYF,few,TRBD1,TRBJ2-3,TRBV24-1
TGCGCCAGCGGGGGGACGGCATACAATGAGCAGTTCTTC,CASGGTAYNEQFF,few,NA,TRBJ2-1,TRBV5-1
TGCGCCAGCAGCCTACAGGGGCAGAATGAAAAACTGTTTTTT,CASSLQGQNEKLFF,NA,TRBD1,TRBJ1-4,TRBV5-1
TGTGCCAGCAGTTCTATAGGGACCGGTAATCCTGACACCTTC,CASSSIGTGNPDTF,NA,NA,TRBJ1-2,TRBV12-3/TRBV12-4
TGTGCCAGCAGCCCCTCATGGGCAGGGGGCGACGGAACTGAAGCTTTCTTT,CASSPSWAGGDGTEAFF,NA,TRBD1,TRBJ1-1,TRBV7-2
TGTGCCAGCCAGTTACGCCGGGGGATTGGGGCAGATACGCAGTATTTT,CASQLRRGIGADTQYF,NA,NA,TRBJ2-3,TRBV6-5
TGTGCCATCAGCCCGACAGGTCTGGACAATGAGCAGTTCTTC,CAISPTGLDNEQFF,NA,NA,TRBJ2-1,TRBV10-3
TGTGCCAGCAGTTTTGACAGCGGGAGGTACGAGCAGTACTTC,CASSFDSGRYEQYF,NA,TRBD2,TRBJ2-7,TRBV6-6
TGTGCCAGCACCCCCGCCCGGGGTGGGATCACTGAAGCTTTCTTT,CASTPARGGITEAFF,NA,NA,TRBJ1-1,TRBV6-6
TGCAGTGCAACCGGGACTAGCGGGAGCTCCTACGAGCAGTACTTC,CSATGTSGSSYEQYF,NA,TRBD2,TRBJ2-7,TRBV20-1
TGTGCCAGTAGTATAGGGGGGACAGGGACGGACGAGCAGTACTTC,CASSIGGTGTDEQYF,NA,TRBD1,TRBJ2-7,TRBV5-6
TGCGCCAGCAGCGTCACCGGGACAGCCTGGCAAGAGACCCAGTACTTC,CASSVTGTAWQETQYF,NA,TRBD1,TRBJ2-5,TRBV5-1
TGTGCCAGCAGTTACTCGTCGGGGGGCGGCACTGAAGCTTTCTTT,CASSYSSGGGTEAFF,NA,NA,TRBJ1-1,TRBV6-4
TGTGCCACTCCACTAGCGGGAGGGTGGGAGACCCAGTACTTC,CATPLAGGWETQYF,few,TRBD2,TRBJ2-5,TRBV24-1
TGCAGCGTTGTAGGCGGGAGGGCTAGCTCCTACGAGCAGTACTTC,CSVVGGRASSYEQYF,once,TRBD2,TRBJ2-7,TRBV29-1
TGTGCCAGTAACCCGGGGACAGGGAGGTCTGGCTACACCTTC,CASNPGTGRSGYTF,NA,TRBD1,TRBJ1-2,TRBV19
TGTGCTAGTGGGCGGCATAATGAGCAGTTCTTC,CASGRHNEQFF,NA,NA,TRBJ2-1,TRBV12-5
TGTGCCAGCAGTGTCTACAGGGTCCTGGCCGGGGAGCTGTTTTTT,CASSVYRVLAGELFF,once,NA,TRBJ2-2,TRBV7-8
TGTGCCAGCAGTTTAGGGGGGGGGTCCGGAGGGCTTGTTGACATTCAGTACTTC,CASSLGGGSGGLVDIQYF,NA,TRBD2,TRBJ2-4,TRBV12-3/TRBV12-4
TGTGCCAGCAGCTTAACCGAATCTAGCACAGATACGCAGTATTTT,CASSLTESSTDTQYF,NA,NA,TRBJ2-3,TRBV7-3
TGCAGTGCTAGTAGCGGGAGGTTCGACGAGCAGTACTTC,CSASSGRFDEQYF,NA,TRBD2,TRBJ2-7,TRBV20-1
TGTGCCAGCAGCCCGGACAGGGCCGAGACCCAGTACTTC,CASSPDRAETQYF,few,TRBD1,TRBJ2-5,TRBV5-4
TGTGCCAGTAGTTTCGGGACTACCTCGGCCAATGAGCAGTTCTTC,CASSFGTTSANEQFF,NA,TRBD2,TRBJ2-1,TRBV29-1
TGTGCCAGCAGCCTGACTAGCGGGGGGGCCGGAGAGACCCAGTACTTC,CASSLTSGGAGETQYF,many,TRBD2,TRBJ2-5,TRBV11-2